This is a list of T cell receptor beta chains from one sample in a study of T-cell reconstitution after alpha-beta-depleted transplantation in children. TCRdb processed the PCR reads anew with MiXCR; each CDR3 protein has one entry. The sample yields some 590,000 distinct CDR3 sequences, about 10% seen once. This material consisted of PBMCs from the stem cell graft donor, taken from the stem cell graft. These receptors all come from a human donor who donated a stem cell graft to a child with acute myeloid leukemia. The CDR3 runs from the conserved cysteine through the conserved F or W. Each record gives: J gene, clone size, CDR3 length, V gene, D gene, CDR3 protein, CDR3 DNA. D genes are given only for firm matches. Part of the rows lack a size; the others show once, few, many or a class for expanded clones.

J gene: TRBJ1-1
clone size: few
CDR3 length: 13
V gene: TRBV20-1
D gene: .
CDR3 protein: CSARRDLHTEAFF
CDR3 DNA: TGCAGTGCTAGGCGGGATTTGCACACTGAAGCTTTCTTT

J gene: TRBJ2-1
clone size: many
CDR3 length: 12
V gene: TRBV7-2
D gene: .
CDR3 protein: CASSHPYNEQFF
CDR3 DNA: TGTGCCAGCAGCCATCCCTACAATGAGCAGTTCTTC

J gene: TRBJ1-2
clone size: once
CDR3 length: 15
V gene: TRBV28
D gene: .
CDR3 protein: CASSFSGKSTDGYTF
CDR3 DNA: TGTGCCAGCAGTTTTTCCGGGAAAAGTACGGATGGCTACACCTTC

J gene: TRBJ2-7
clone size: few
CDR3 length: 12
V gene: TRBV6-2/TRBV6-3
D gene: .
CDR3 protein: CASLSRGYEQYF
CDR3 DNA: TGTGCCAGCCTCAGTAGGGGCTACGAGCAGTACTTC

J gene: TRBJ2-7
clone size: .
CDR3 length: 13
V gene: TRBV29-1
D gene: TRBD1
CDR3 protein: CSVVTGGRGEQYF
CDR3 DNA: TGCAGCGTTGTAACAGGGGGAAGGGGCGAGCAGTACTTC

J gene: TRBJ2-1
clone size: .
CDR3 length: 20
V gene: TRBV9
D gene: TRBD2
CDR3 protein: CASSVEVGSGRGSPYNEQFF
CDR3 DNA: TGTGCCAGCAGCGTAGAAGTGGGTAGCGGGAGGGGGTCCCCCTACAATGAGCAGTTCTTC

J gene: TRBJ2-5
clone size: .
CDR3 length: 13
V gene: TRBV9
D gene: .
CDR3 protein: CASSVGVIETQYF
CDR3 DNA: TGTGCCAGCAGCGTAGGGGTAATAGAGACCCAGTACTTC

J gene: TRBJ2-5
clone size: many
CDR3 length: 15
V gene: TRBV20-1
D gene: .
CDR3 protein: CSAPRMGRGVETQYF
CDR3 DNA: TGCAGTGCGCCAAGGATGGGGAGGGGGGTAGAGACCCAGTACTTC

J gene: TRBJ2-7
clone size: many
CDR3 length: 15
V gene: TRBV6-5
D gene: TRBD2
CDR3 protein: CASSYSLLAGRVQYF
CDR3 DNA: TGTGCCAGCAGTTACTCGTTACTAGCGGGAAGGGTGCAGTACTTC

J gene: TRBJ2-3
clone size: few
CDR3 length: 14
V gene: TRBV28
D gene: .
CDR3 protein: CASSPPRGTDTQYF
CDR3 DNA: TGTGCCAGCAGTCCTCCGCGGGGCACAGATACGCAGTATTTT

J gene: TRBJ1-2
clone size: .
CDR3 length: 16
V gene: TRBV7-2
D gene: TRBD1
CDR3 protein: CASSYRGDLRYYGYTF
CDR3 DNA: TGTGCCAGCAGCTACAGGGGGGACCTGAGGTACTATGGCTACACCTTC

J gene: TRBJ2-7
clone size: .
CDR3 length: 15
V gene: TRBV4-2
D gene: .
CDR3 protein: CASRRTGLGDYEQYF
CDR3 DNA: TGTGCCAGCAGAAGAACAGGTTTGGGGGACTACGAGCAGTACTTC

J gene: TRBJ1-4
clone size: .
CDR3 length: 13
V gene: TRBV3-1
D gene: TRBD1
CDR3 protein: CASTQGANEKLFF
CDR3 DNA: TGTGCCAGCACCCAGGGGGCTAATGAAAAACTGTTTTTT

J gene: TRBJ1-5
clone size: .
CDR3 length: 13
V gene: TRBV6-2/TRBV6-3
D gene: .
CDR3 protein: CASSVSVYQPQHF
CDR3 DNA: TGTGCCAGCAGCGTCTCTGTATATCAGCCCCAGCATTTT

J gene: TRBJ1-1
clone size: many
CDR3 length: 10
V gene: TRBV30
D gene: .
CDR3 protein: CAWSPGGAFF
CDR3 DNA: TGTGCCTGGAGTCCGGGGGGAGCTTTCTTT

J gene: TRBJ2-1
clone size: .
CDR3 length: 12
V gene: TRBV7-2
D gene: .
CDR3 protein: CASSTLGLEQFF
CDR3 DNA: TGTGCCAGCAGCACTTTAGGGCTGGAGCAGTTCTTC

J gene: TRBJ2-1
clone size: .
CDR3 length: 14
V gene: TRBV2
D gene: .
CDR3 protein: CATILVTGPNEQFF
CDR3 DNA: TGTGCCACCATTCTCGTGACAGGTCCCAATGAGCAGTTCTTC

J gene: TRBJ2-7
clone size: few
CDR3 length: 10
V gene: TRBV20-1
D gene: .
CDR3 protein: CSARAYEQYF
CDR3 DNA: TGCAGTGCTAGAGCGTACGAGCAGTACTTC

J gene: TRBJ2-1
clone size: .
CDR3 length: 12
V gene: TRBV2
D gene: TRBD1
CDR3 protein: CASTTGGTRQFF
CDR3 DNA: TGTGCCAGCACCACAGGGGGAACAAGGCAGTTCTTC

J gene: TRBJ2-1
clone size: many
CDR3 length: 15
V gene: TRBV7-9
D gene: TRBD2
CDR3 protein: CASSLATSGVNEQFF
CDR3 DNA: TGTGCCAGCAGCTTAGCGACTAGCGGGGTTAATGAGCAGTTCTTC

J gene: TRBJ2-5
clone size: .
CDR3 length: 14
V gene: TRBV11-1
D gene: TRBD2
CDR3 protein: CASSSTSGRQTQYF
CDR3 DNA: TGTGCCAGCAGCTCCACTAGCGGGAGACAGACCCAGTACTTC

J gene: TRBJ1-1
clone size: .
CDR3 length: 13
V gene: TRBV5-1
D gene: TRBD1
CDR3 protein: CASSKEGATEAFF
CDR3 DNA: TGCGCCAGCAGCAAGGAGGGGGCCACTGAAGCTTTCTTT

J gene: TRBJ2-2
clone size: few
CDR3 length: 13
V gene: TRBV5-1
D gene: .
CDR3 protein: CASRGANTGELFF
CDR3 DNA: TGCGCCAGCAGGGGGGCGAACACCGGGGAGCTGTTTTTT

J gene: TRBJ2-1
clone size: many
CDR3 length: 15
V gene: TRBV29-1
D gene: TRBD2
CDR3 protein: CSVLTSGISYNEQFF
CDR3 DNA: TGCAGCGTTCTGACTAGCGGGATATCCTACAATGAGCAGTTCTTC

J gene: TRBJ2-1
clone size: many
CDR3 length: 15
V gene: TRBV7-3
D gene: .
CDR3 protein: CASSPIGGSYNEQFF
CDR3 DNA: TGTGCCAGCAGCCCCATCGGGGGCAGCTACAATGAGCAGTTCTTC

J gene: TRBJ1-5
clone size: .
CDR3 length: 14
V gene: TRBV12-3/TRBV12-4
D gene: TRBD1
CDR3 protein: CASSLTGEGQPQHF
CDR3 DNA: TGTGCCAGCAGTTTAACAGGGGAGGGTCAGCCCCAGCATTTT

J gene: TRBJ2-1
clone size: few
CDR3 length: 15
V gene: TRBV2
D gene: .
CDR3 protein: CASSGLRGVSEGQFF
CDR3 DNA: TGTGCCAGCAGTGGTCTCAGGGGGGTTAGTGAGGGGCAGTTCTTC

J gene: TRBJ1-5
clone size: .
CDR3 length: 15
V gene: TRBV20-1
D gene: .
CDR3 protein: CSARDRETPGQPQHF
CDR3 DNA: TGCAGTGCTAGAGATCGCGAGACGCCGGGACAGCCCCAGCATTTT

J gene: TRBJ1-1
clone size: .
CDR3 length: 16
V gene: TRBV10-3
D gene: TRBD1
CDR3 protein: CAIRGRTQGGNTEAFF
CDR3 DNA: TGTGCCATCAGGGGTCGAACACAGGGGGGCAACACTGAAGCTTTCTTT

J gene: TRBJ1-1
clone size: .
CDR3 length: 15
V gene: TRBV5-1
D gene: .
CDR3 protein: CASRDTGQGQPEAFF
CDR3 DNA: TGCGCCAGCAGGGACACAGGTCAGGGGCAGCCTGAAGCTTTCTTT

J gene: TRBJ2-3
clone size: .
CDR3 length: 16
V gene: TRBV14
D gene: TRBD2
CDR3 protein: CASSTPEAGVTDTQYF
CDR3 DNA: TGTGCCAGCAGCACGCCCGAAGCGGGAGTCACAGATACGCAGTATTTT

J gene: TRBJ1-2
clone size: .
CDR3 length: 14
V gene: TRBV12-3/TRBV12-4
D gene: .
CDR3 protein: CASTRGSSGHGYTF
CDR3 DNA: TGTGCCAGCACCCGTGGCAGTTCGGGACATGGCTACACCTTC

J gene: TRBJ2-1
clone size: .
CDR3 length: 19
V gene: TRBV20-1
D gene: TRBD1
CDR3 protein: CSIEQGALAGNLFYNEQFF
CDR3 DNA: TGCAGCATAGAACAGGGGGCGCTTGCGGGTAACCTGTTCTACAATGAGCAGTTCTTC

J gene: TRBJ2-7
clone size: few
CDR3 length: 13
V gene: TRBV12-3/TRBV12-4
D gene: .
CDR3 protein: CATLRDRSYEQYF
CDR3 DNA: TGTGCCACCCTGCGGGACAGATCCTACGAGCAGTACTTC

J gene: TRBJ2-5
clone size: many
CDR3 length: 13
V gene: TRBV6-2/TRBV6-3
D gene: .
CDR3 protein: CASSYWLAETQYF
CDR3 DNA: TGTGCCAGCAGTTACTGGCTAGCGGAGACCCAGTACTTC

J gene: TRBJ2-3
clone size: many
CDR3 length: 14
V gene: TRBV5-1
D gene: .
CDR3 protein: CASSLTGYADTQYF
CDR3 DNA: TGCGCCAGCAGCTTGACAGGGTACGCAGATACGCAGTATTTT

J gene: TRBJ1-1
clone size: .
CDR3 length: 15
V gene: TRBV5-1
D gene: TRBD1
CDR3 protein: CASRGGGGPDTEAFF
CDR3 DNA: TGCGCCTCCAGGGGGGGAGGGGGGCCAGACACTGAAGCTTTCTTT

J gene: TRBJ2-1
clone size: .
CDR3 length: 18
V gene: TRBV21-1
D gene: .
CDR3 protein: CASSKVSRDRGSYNEQFF
CDR3 DNA: TGTGCCAGCAGCAAAGTGTCCCGGGACAGGGGATCCTACAATGAGCAGTTCTTC

J gene: TRBJ1-1
clone size: .
CDR3 length: 13
V gene: TRBV29-1
D gene: .
CDR3 protein: CSFGRLLNTEAFF
CDR3 DNA: TGCAGCTTCGGCCGTCTCTTAAACACTGAAGCTTTCTTT

J gene: TRBJ2-5
clone size: few
CDR3 length: 14
V gene: TRBV20-1
D gene: TRBD2
CDR3 protein: CSLARTSSQETQYF
CDR3 DNA: TGCAGTCTTGCTCGGACTAGCAGTCAAGAGACCCAGTACTTC

J gene: TRBJ2-7
clone size: few
CDR3 length: 15
V gene: TRBV20-1
D gene: .
CDR3 protein: CSARPTGVGSYEQYF
CDR3 DNA: TGCAGTGCTAGACCCACAGGAGTCGGGTCCTACGAGCAGTACTTC

J gene: TRBJ2-3
clone size: .
CDR3 length: 13
V gene: TRBV12-3/TRBV12-4
D gene: .
CDR3 protein: CASSFPLGATQYF
CDR3 DNA: TGTGCCAGCAGTTTTCCCCTGGGGGCTACGCAGTATTTT

J gene: TRBJ2-7
clone size: .
CDR3 length: 13
V gene: TRBV20-1
D gene: .
CDR3 protein: CSVKGRDGYEQYF
CDR3 DNA: TGCAGTGTAAAGGGGCGGGATGGCTACGAGCAGTACTTC

J gene: TRBJ2-7
clone size: few
CDR3 length: 15
V gene: TRBV20-1
D gene: .
CDR3 protein: CSARVSQAKAYEQYF
CDR3 DNA: TGCAGTGCTAGAGTGTCTCAGGCAAAAGCCTACGAGCAGTACTTC

J gene: TRBJ1-2
clone size: .
CDR3 length: 16
V gene: TRBV7-2
D gene: .
CDR3 protein: CASSISTYVGSGGYTF
CDR3 DNA: TGTGCCAGCAGTATTAGCACCTACGTCGGATCGGGTGGCTACACCTTC

J gene: TRBJ2-3
clone size: few
CDR3 length: 14
V gene: TRBV24-1
D gene: .
CDR3 protein: CATSDPRHLGTQYF
CDR3 DNA: TGTGCCACCAGTGACCCCCGACATCTGGGCACGCAGTATTTT

J gene: TRBJ2-2
clone size: .
CDR3 length: 13
V gene: TRBV6-4
D gene: .
CDR3 protein: CASSDSPLGELFF
CDR3 DNA: TGTGCCAGCAGTGACTCGCCGCTCGGGGAGCTGTTTTTT

J gene: TRBJ1-3
clone size: .
CDR3 length: 16
V gene: TRBV6-5
D gene: .
CDR3 protein: CASILLGPSSGNTIYF
CDR3 DNA: TGTGCCAGCATCCTCCTCGGACCATCCTCTGGAAACACCATATATTTT

J gene: TRBJ1-5
clone size: .
CDR3 length: 14
V gene: TRBV10-3
D gene: .
CDR3 protein: CAISPGDGNQPQHF
CDR3 DNA: TGTGCCATCAGCCCAGGGGATGGCAATCAGCCCCAGCATTTT

J gene: TRBJ2-1
clone size: few
CDR3 length: 17
V gene: TRBV6-5
D gene: .
CDR3 protein: CASSYPTVRGIGNEQFF
CDR3 DNA: TGTGCCAGCAGTTACCCAACCGTTAGGGGCATCGGCAATGAGCAGTTCTTC

J gene: TRBJ2-7
clone size: many
CDR3 length: 14
V gene: TRBV10-3
D gene: .
CDR3 protein: CAISDGTFNYEQYF
CDR3 DNA: TGTGCCATCAGTGATGGGACCTTTAACTACGAGCAGTACTTC

J gene: TRBJ2-2
clone size: .
CDR3 length: 13
V gene: TRBV24-1
D gene: .
CDR3 protein: CATSERPAGELFF
CDR3 DNA: TGTGCCACCAGTGAGCGGCCCGCCGGGGAGCTGTTTTTT

J gene: TRBJ1-6
clone size: many
CDR3 length: 13
V gene: TRBV20-1
D gene: .
CDR3 protein: CSADYREGTPLHF
CDR3 DNA: TGCAGTGCTGACTACAGGGAAGGAACTCCCCTCCACTTT

J gene: TRBJ2-5
clone size: .
CDR3 length: 17
V gene: TRBV7-8
D gene: TRBD2
CDR3 protein: CASSLGSSGRIEETQYF
CDR3 DNA: TGTGCCAGCAGCTTAGGTTCCAGCGGGAGAATCGAAGAGACCCAGTACTTC

J gene: TRBJ2-7
clone size: few
CDR3 length: 15
V gene: TRBV28
D gene: .
CDR3 protein: CASSLDANGDYEQYF
CDR3 DNA: TGTGCCAGCAGTTTAGACGCTAATGGGGACTACGAGCAGTACTTC

J gene: TRBJ2-7
clone size: many
CDR3 length: 16
V gene: TRBV28
D gene: TRBD2
CDR3 protein: CASTLQNLAGVREQYF
CDR3 DNA: TGTGCCAGCACGCTACAGAACCTAGCGGGAGTTCGCGAGCAGTACTTC

J gene: TRBJ2-6
clone size: few
CDR3 length: 16
V gene: TRBV5-1
D gene: .
CDR3 protein: CASSSGRSSGANVLTF
CDR3 DNA: TGCGCCAGCAGCTCGGGACGGTCGTCTGGGGCCAACGTCCTGACTTTC

J gene: TRBJ1-5
clone size: .
CDR3 length: 13
V gene: TRBV7-6
D gene: .
CDR3 protein: CASSSIPDQPQHF
CDR3 DNA: TGTGCCAGCAGCTCGATCCCGGATCAGCCCCAGCATTTT

J gene: TRBJ1-2
clone size: .
CDR3 length: 16
V gene: TRBV3-1
D gene: .
CDR3 protein: CASSQETGPLGYGYTF
CDR3 DNA: TGTGCCAGCAGCCAAGAAACCGGGCCCCTTGGCTATGGCTACACCTTC

J gene: TRBJ1-1
clone size: many
CDR3 length: 12
V gene: TRBV29-1
D gene: .
CDR3 protein: CSVRQVNTEAFF
CDR3 DNA: TGCAGCGTCAGACAGGTGAACACTGAAGCTTTCTTT